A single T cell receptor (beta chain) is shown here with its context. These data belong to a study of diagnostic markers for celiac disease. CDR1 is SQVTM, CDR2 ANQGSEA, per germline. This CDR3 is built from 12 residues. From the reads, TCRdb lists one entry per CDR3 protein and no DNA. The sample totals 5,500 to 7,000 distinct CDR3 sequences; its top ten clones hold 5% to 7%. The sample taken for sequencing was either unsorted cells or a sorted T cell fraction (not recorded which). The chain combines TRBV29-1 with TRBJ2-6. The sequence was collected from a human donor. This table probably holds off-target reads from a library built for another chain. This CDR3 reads CSVETGANVLTF.